These 11 T cell receptor beta chains were sequenced from one sample in a study of blood T cell repertoires in COVID-19. The data were produced by immunoSEQ multiplex PCR, yet TCRdb's version contains in-frame clones alone and is incomplete. Of 350,000 to 450,000 clones in the sample, about nine tenths were seen once. The sequencing sample was made of peripheral blood. The receptors stem from a woman aged 40-49 years with COVID-19, enrolled during active disease.

The rearrangement links TRBV28 to TRBJ1-2; weak D call: TRBD1 (5 bases). V lost 3 bases and J lost 5, with 13 bases in between. The CDR3 extends over 14 amino acids. Germline values: CDR1 MDHEN, CDR2 SYDVKM. The DNA of the CDR3 is TGTGCCAGCAGTTTGAGACAGCACCAATATGGCTACACCTTC. This encodes CASSLRQHQYGYTF.

The genes are TRBV12-5 and TRBJ1-4, with a tentative D call TRBD1 (5 bases). V was clipped by 1 base and J by 7 bases, with 19 bases between them. Germline V gene data show CDR1 as LGHNT and CDR2 as FRNRAP. This CDR3 contains 17 residues. CDR3 in DNA: TGTGCTAGTGGTTTGGCTCCGGGGGGGGTGCAAGCTGAAAAACTGTTTTTT. Protein: CASGLAPGGVQAEKLFF.

The chain has TRBV6-5 and TRBJ2-7; D is ambiguous. Germline V gene data show CDR1 as MNHEY and CDR2 as SVGAGI. The CDR3 contains 11 residues. Trimming removed 6 bases at V and 5 bases at J, with 8 bases between. CDR3 sequence (DNA): TGTGCCAGCAGGGGCTTCGACGAGCAGTACTTC. This translates into CASRGFDEQYF.

The CDR3 nucleotides read TGTGCCAGTAGAGTAATGGGGGCTGGAAACACTGAAGCTTTCTTT. Translating it yields CASRVMGAGNTEAFF. The V call is TRBV19, the J call TRBJ1-1, with a tentative D call TRBD1 (6 bases). CDR3 size: 15 residues. Germline V lookup: CDR1 LNHDA, CDR2 SQIVND (reference sequence). V was cut by 6 bases and J by 2 bases, with 16 bases left in between.

The chain couples TRBV6-1 to TRBJ1-1, with TRBD1 identical over 8 bases. The CDR3 is 16 amino acids. Germline CDR1 is MNHNS and CDR2 is SASEGT. V shed 6 bases and J 6 bases; nucleotides not matched to a gene: 15. The CDR3 coding sequence is TGTGCCAGCAGCGAAACCTCAGGACAGGGTAGGGCTGAAGCTTTCTTT. Protein product: CASSETSGQGRAEAFF.

The rearrangement links TRBV18 to TRBJ1-3; no firm D call. CDR1 and CDR2 (germline): KGHSH, LQKENI. The CDR3 extends over 16 amino acids. The ends were cut back, 3 bases at V and 0 bases at J, with 12 bases in the middle. For the CDR3, the DNA is TGTGCCAGCTCACCGGTGGGCAGCACCTCTGGAAACACCATATATTTT. It yields the protein CASSPVGSTSGNTIYF. Full variable domain (remainder filled in from reference TRBV18 and TRBJ1-3): NAGVMQNPRHLVRRRGQEARLRCSPMKGHSHVYWYRQLPEEGLKFMVYLQKENIIDESGMPKERFSAEFPKEGPSILRIQQVVRGDSAAYFCASSPVGSTSGNTIYFGEGSWLTVV.

The gene calls are TRBV28 and TRBJ2-7, with D tentatively TRBD2 (6 bases). The CDR3 consists of 15 residues. Trimming shortened V by 6 bases and J by 3 bases, and 18 bases separated the two germline ends. Germline CDR1 MDHEN, CDR2 SYDVKM. CDR3 DNA: TGTGCCAGCAGCCTCCCCGGGGGAGTAATCTACGAGCAGTACTTC. Translating it yields CASSLPGGVIYEQYF.

The chain is built from TRBV2 and TRBJ1-1; D call uncertain. In germline, CDR1 is SNHLY, CDR2 FYNNEI. V was pared by 4 bases and J by 4 bases, with 10 bases between. The CDR3 extends over 13 amino acids. CDR3 region: CASSGRQSTEAFF. CDR3 sequence (DNA): TGTGCCAGCAGTGGCAGACAATCCACTGAAGCTTTCTTT. The full variable domain, its missing parts supplied by reference TRBV2 and TRBJ1-1, is EPEVTQTPSHQVTQMGQEVILRCVPISNHLYFYWYRQILGQKVEFLVSFYNNEISEKSEIFDDQFSVERPDGSNFTLKIRSTKLEDSAMYFCASSGRQSTEAFFGQGTRLTVV.

J is TRBJ2-2 and V is TRBV30; D unresolved. Trimming pared 2 bases from V and 3 bases from J, leaving 16 bases between. The germline CDR1 and CDR2 sequences are GTSNPN and SVGIG (reference sequence). The CDR3 length is 16 residues. The CDR3 bases are TGTGCCTGGAGTTCGGGTCCCCCGGTCCACACCGGGGAGCTGTTTTTT. This codes for CAWSSGPPVHTGELFF.

The chain uses TRBV7-2 and TRBJ2-5; TRBD1 matches at 7 bases. The germline V gene has CDR1 SGHTA and CDR2 FQGNSA. The CDR3 totals 13 residues. V lost 3 bases and J lost 6; bases outside the gene matches: 4. Here the CDR3 DNA reads TGTGCCAGCAGCTTGGCGACAGGGAAGACCCAGTACTTC. This translates into CASSLATGKTQYF.

The rearrangement links TRBV28 to TRBJ2-3, with 8 bases lining up with TRBD1. Germline V gene data show CDR1 as MDHEN and CDR2 as SYDVKM. Trimming cost V 4 bases and J 1 base; bases outside gene matches: 4. The CDR3 is made up of 15 amino acids. This chain's CDR3 is CASSSSGQGTDTQYF. The DNA of the CDR3 is TGTGCCAGCAGTTCCTCGGGACAGGGCACAGATACGCAGTATTTT. Supplemented by reference TRBV28 and TRBJ2-3, the full variable domain reads DVKVTQSSRYLVKRTGEKVFLECVQDMDHENMFWYRQDPGLGLRLIYFSYDVKMKEKGDIPEGYSVSREKKERFSLILESASTNQTSMYLCASSSSGQGTDTQYFGPGTRLTVL.